The entry below describes one T cell receptor (beta chain). Its antigen is currently unknown. This specimen comes from a study of shared clonotypes between healthy human individuals. The study, taken as a whole, reports: Sampling included only blood; tissue repertoires likely differ.

Sequencing used immunoSEQ multiplex PCR; TCRdb keeps in-frame clones, though not all of them. Altogether approximately 110,000 clones are present, roughly 66% being singletons, with the ten largest covering approximately 25%. Germline lookup yields CDR1 SNHLY and CDR2 FYNNEI. V dropped 4 bases and J dropped 0 bases, with 4 bases sitting between them. The CDR3 sequence is 13 residues long. This TCR was sampled from a woman in her 30s in good health. Sequenced material: memory CD8+ T cells sorted from blood. Specified subset: CD45RO+ cells pooled with CCR7-negative TemRA cells. The chain uses TRBV2 and TRBJ1-5; no definite D call. CDR3 DNA sequence: TGTGCCAGCAGTGGGGGTAGCAATCAGCCCCAGCATTTT. Its translation is CASSGGSNQPQHF.